This TCR beta chain was observed in a study of cytomegalovirus exposure and HLA in healthy donors (dated by TCRdb to about 2017). For the study in its entirety: An earlier analysis of approximately 590 of the donors reported more than 250 Gb of sequence data and roughly 100 million unique TCR beta sequences from about 200 million T cells. An early release covering roughly 640 HLA-typed donors comprised approximately 290 gigabases of sequencing data and some 79 million unique TCR sequences. The genetic ancestry cluster associated with self-reported Caucasian donors included 81% of the 300 to 450 genotyped donors. The study aimed to test whether signatures of past pathogen exposure could be identified by cataloging public T cell receptors. The T cell repertoires of 700 or so subjects were profiled by immunosequencing and related to cytomegalovirus serostatus. Besides the first cohort of 666 subjects, a separate validation cohort made up of over 95 different subjects was used. High-throughput TCR immunosequencing, statistical association of individual TCRs with disease status, and machine learning were combined to predict cytomegalovirus infection status. A later analysis re-examined previously published TCR beta repertoires from 500 to 700 donors and added high-resolution HLA genotyping to investigate patterns of TCR occurrence. Rather than using new phenotypic data, the later analysis identified candidate immune exposures from TCR beta sequences and from how often those sequences occurred across donors. An earlier analysis of a few hundred of the donors applied high-throughput TCR beta sequencing to assess whether each TCR beta V gene segment acted as functional or pseudogenic. Donor age, sex, ethnicity and CMV serostatus were compiled alongside the repertoire data. Genome-wide SNP genotypes for about three fifths of the roughly 670 donors were used in a later genetic analysis, which treated that subset as a discovery cohort. Every repertoire in the discovery cohort had been generated on one and the same sequencing platform. Class I and class II HLA loci were covered by the typing at four-digit resolution. Typing coverage differed by locus: A, B, C, DRB1 and DQB1 were typed in about 629-640 donors, DQA1 in around 500, DPA1 in 600 to 610, and DPB1 in 450 to 480. Five DR-DQ haplotypes were handled as single units for association and clustering because linkage in the cohort was strong. On average, 235,054 unique TCR beta nucleotide sequences were sequenced per donor among fewer than 500 genotyped donors of the cohort, with around 19% of those sequences being non-productive.

Trimming at the junction amounts to 0 bases on V and 5 bases on J, and the germline ends lie 5 bases apart. The CDR3 covers 13 residues, taking in both the cysteine and the phenylalanine. CDR3 DNA only is kept here, 39 bases in frame from base 1. Taken from the germline V gene, the CDR1 and CDR2 loops are MNHEY and SVGAGI. As concerns this clone: This receptor's antigen is unknown. No clone much larger than this one lies a single base away; base qualities are absent.

Here is what the overall study found, with its caveats: The only immune exposure information available for the cohort was CMV serostatus. The classifier was reported to diagnose cytomegalovirus status with high specificity and sensitivity in both the original and validation cohorts. The study gave a list of 150 to 200 TCR beta chains associated with cytomegalovirus. Correlated functional status among segregating V segments might be attributable to linkage disequilibrium, but an unknown experimental factor could not be ruled out. A group of highly shared sequence variants was considered likely to be a technical artifact of the sequencing pipeline. Most TCR sequences were seen in very few donors, while some public TCRs were found in many individuals. In a later genetic analysis, a missense DCLRE1C variant was associated with V-gene and J-gene trimming of TCR beta chains, and the association was replicated in an independent cohort. Broadly in line with IMGT annotations, most TCR beta V segments showed up in productive rearrangements about 87% or about 30% of the time in an earlier analysis of approximately 640 of the donors. It was suggested by the authors that the approach could potentially be generalized to other disease states and immunological phenotypes. The 87-base-pair reads could not distinguish some IMGT-functional V segments, including TRBV6-2 and TRBV6-3, so those segments were excluded. In vitro tests confirmed that a few of the cytomegalovirus-associated TCR beta chains recognize cytomegalovirus antigens. Sequencing depth was assumed to be roughly uniform across donors in the presence/absence analyses, though that assumption may not hold. A further reported finding was that TCR beta sequences accurately predicted the HLA-A and HLA-B alleles for most subjects in the first cohort. Assigning TCR associations to individual alleles was difficult when HLA alleles, especially DR and DQ, strongly co-occurred. According to a later analysis, TCR association rates differed among HLA loci, with DRB1 alleles showing the most associated TCRs and HLA-C alleles showing the fewest. Compared with the 666-donor mean, donors in an Asian-associated ancestry cluster had fewer N-insertions in productive TCRs, according to a later genetic analysis. According to a later analysis, most CMV-associated TCR beta chains appeared to be HLA-restricted, and the HLA associations seemed to be driven largely by CMV exposure. Because HLA typing was missing for some donors at each locus, association tests included only the typed subset. A later analysis found that HLA-associated TCR beta chains were more clonally expanded and had lower generation probabilities than equally common non-associated chains. The earlier analysis of a few hundred of the donors excluded approximately 15 rarely observed V segments, including chromosome 9 orphons, because counts were too low. This cohort had only TCR beta chains sequenced, and the lack of alpha or paired-chain data limited which features could be detected. In a later analysis, several top co-occurrence clusters were reported to appear linked to parvovirus B19, influenza, CMV and Epstein-Barr virus. Specific HLA alleles were associated with over 15,000 TCR beta sequences at a false discovery rate of 0.05 in a later analysis.

Library creation used the immunoSEQ multiplex PCR assay. A mixture of 60 forward primers for TCR Vbeta segments and 13 reverse primers for TCR Jbeta segments was used in the multiplex PCR. A multiplex PCR assay on genomic DNA amplified the CDR3 region of rearranged TCR beta genes. The Illumina HiSeq System was used to sequence the amplified TCR beta libraries as 87-base-pair reads. In the original analysis: A later analysis tallied roughly 76 million unique TCR beta chains across the 666 repertoires, and about 10 million of those chains were shared by two or more donors. To remove PCR and sequencing errors, raw reads were error-corrected and collapsed into unique sequences using a nearest-neighbor algorithm that merged closely related sequences. V, D and J gene segments were assigned by aligning CDR3 sequences to IMGT reference sequences. Each retained sequence needed at least a six-nucleotide match to both a V gene segment and a J gene segment. A rearrangement was called productive if the CDR3 had no stop codons and remained in frame with V and J, and every other rearrangement was called non-productive. Following IMGT convention, CDR3 was defined as the stretch from the second conserved V-encoded cysteine up to the conserved J-encoded phenylalanine. Sequences without an unambiguous match to a single V gene segment were excluded from the earlier analysis of several hundred of the donors. In an earlier analysis of some 590 of the donors, V segments were called functional above 56.7% productive rearrangements and were called segregating when the between-donor standard deviation exceeded 5%. To diagnose cytomegalovirus status from the catalog of TCR beta chain sequences, a statistical classification framework was built. In a later analysis, TCR nucleotide sequences were compared against IMGT/GENE-DB human TR gene sequences so that V and J genes could be assigned. In a later analysis, CDR3 sequences and most-parsimonious VDJ recombination scenarios were assigned using the TCRdist pipeline. A later analysis defined each TCR beta chain by its CDR3 amino acid sequence plus V-gene family, and excluded reads lacking a unique V-gene family. In a later analysis, nearly 600 highly shared, low-generation-probability nucleotide sequences were removed to address suspected cross-contamination and a sequencing artifact. In a later analysis, a clonal expansion index was calculated for each public chain from normalized within-repertoire ranks of inferred template counts. A later analysis computed generation probabilities with a VDJ recombination model fitted to out-of-frame rearrangements, and checked the results against IGoR. Hypergeometric tests were used in a later analysis to score TCR-TCR, TCR-HLA and TCR-CMV co-occurrence, with a repertoire-size bias correction applied to the TCR pairs. False discovery rates were estimated in a later analysis by permuting HLA or CMV assignments 20 times. In a later analysis, co-occurring TCRs were grouped using DBSCAN, with TCRdist sequence similarity added in when clustering inside HLA-allele-positive subsets. Repertoires with fewer than 30,000 or more than 120,000 public chains were left out of co-occurrence clustering, as were about 5 repertoires with anomalous nucleotide sharing. Here the immuneACCESS table is served through TCRdb, limited to in-frame sequences with V and J called. Missing clones are a known gap in these copies; in checked studies unresolved V genes cover under half, and the rest lacks a known reason. V and J calls and clone size follow that table, whereas D and trimming were derived from the DNA. In this sample the table shows around 130,000 clones, approximately 80% of which occur a single time. The ten largest clones capture approximately 2% of the sample.

In total, approximately 610 healthy bone marrow donors made up the cohort. At the time of sampling, all cohort members were nominally healthy, though unrecorded immune exposures were likely present. The donor was CMV seronegative and belonged to the group of over 350 seronegative cohort members. A peripheral blood sample was collected from each donor, and TCR beta sequencing was performed on peripheral blood mononuclear cells. Genomic DNA extraction from the blood cell samples was performed with the Qiagen DNeasy Blood Extraction Kit. The chain joins TRBV6-5 to TRBJ1-5, with an unclear D gene assignment. This receptor was obtained from a man in his forties or fifties in good health and CMV-seronegative. Sequenced input: PBMCs. The bases are TGTGCCAGCAGTTACTCTCGTGATCAGCCCCAGCATTTT. Translated, it gives CASSYSRDQPQHF.